Below, 10 T cell receptor beta chains from the same sample are listed, as sequenced in a study of cytomegalovirus exposure and HLA in healthy donors. The PCR ran on 60 Vbeta and 13 Jbeta primers. Profiling relied on immunoSEQ multiplex PCR, and the TCRdb table lists in-frame clones only, not all of them. This sample's clone table lists around 55,000 clones. Source material: PBMCs. The receptors originated from a man between 45 and 60 years old in good health and CMV-seropositive.

V gene TRBV5-1 combines with J gene TRBJ2-2, with D maybe TRBD2 (7 bases). V lost 2 bases and J 3 bases, leaving 11 bases between the germline ends. Germline V gene lookup returns CDR1 SGHRS and CDR2 YFSETQ. The CDR3 spans 15 residues. CDR3 residues: CASSLRGADTGELFF. CDR3 DNA sequence: TGCGCCAGCAGCTTACGGGGGGCAGACACCGGGGAGCTGTTTTTT.

V gene TRBV18 combines with J gene TRBJ2-5; 9 bases agree with TRBD2. The V gene end was trimmed by 3 bases and the J gene end by 9 bases; junction bases not matched to a gene: 11. Germline CDR1 KGHSH, CDR2 LQKENI. The CDR3 consists of 15 residues. The CDR3 reads CASSPGRAGGPAQYF. The CDR3 bases are TGTGCCAGCTCACCGGGTAGGGCGGGGGGGCCAGCCCAGTACTTC.

The chain joins TRBV5-1 to TRBJ1-1; 9 nucleotides agree with TRBD1. In germline, CDR1 is SGHRS, CDR2 YFSETQ. CDR3 length equals 15 residues. The V gene end was trimmed by 5 bases and the J gene end by 11 bases; junction bases not matched to a gene: 16. The CDR3 DNA sequence: TGCGCCAGCAGTTCGGGACAGGGTAGGTCTGCAGTGGCTTTCTTT. Translation gives CASSSGQGRSAVAFF.

The chain employs TRBV2 and TRBJ1-1; D not certain. Germline V CDR1 and CDR2: SNHLY, FYNNEI. This CDR3 comprises 13 residues. V was cut by 7 bases and J by 0 bases, with 9 bases left in between. The CDR3 protein is CASTPRVNTEAFF. In nucleotides, the CDR3 is TGTGCCAGCACCCCTCGTGTGAACACTGAAGCTTTCTTT.

Worth noting for this clone: Sequence at one end of the junction differs from germline and may be a read error. V is TRBV7-2 and J is TRBJ2-3; TRBD2 is a possible D gene (6 bases). This CDR3 contains 15 residues. CDR1 and CDR2 (germline): SGHTA, FQGNSA. The CDR3 region has the DNA TGTGCCAGCAGCCTAGCTGGGACTGGCACAGATACGCAGTATTTT. The encoded protein is CASSLAGTGTDTQYF. The full variable domain, completed using reference TRBV7-2 and TRBJ2-3, is GAGVSQSPSNKVTEKGKDVELRCDPISGHTALYWYRQSLGQGLEFLIYFQGNSAPDKSGLPSDRFSAERTGGSVSTLTIQRTQQEDSAVYLCASSLAGTGTDTQYFGPGTRLTVL.

V usage is TRBV18 and J usage is TRBJ1-2, with 9 bases aligning to TRBD1. The germline V gene has CDR1 KGHSH and CDR2 LQKENI. Losses at the gene ends were 2 bases for V and 3 bases for J; bases not matched to a gene: 1. The CDR3 sequence is 14 residues long. CDR3 loop: CASSPRDRDYGYTF. The CDR3 coding sequence is TGTGCCAGCTCACCAAGGGACAGGGACTATGGCTACACCTTC.

The CDR3, as DNA: TGTGCCAGTAGTACCGGGGGATACACTGAAGCTTTCTTT. This gives the protein CASSTGGYTEAFF. The V gene is TRBV19, the J gene TRBJ1-1; D might be TRBD1 (5 bases). V was pared by 4 bases and J by 3 bases, with 9 bases between. CDR3 length equals 13 residues. The germline V gene encodes CDR1 LNHDA and CDR2 SQIVND (reference sequence).

The chain joins TRBV4-2 to TRBJ2-5; 14 nucleotides align to TRBD2. The V segment lost 0 bases and the J segment 9 bases; nucleotides outside the gene matches: 6. The CDR3 consists of 16 residues. Germline loops: CDR1 LGHNA, CDR2 YNFKEQ. Here the CDR3 reads CASSQDRGLAGAAQYF. CDR3 in DNA: TGTGCCAGCAGCCAAGACCGGGGACTAGCGGGGGCGGCCCAGTACTTC.

The chain has TRBV28 and TRBJ2-7, with D possibly matching TRBD2 (6 bases). Trimming cost V 2 bases and J 4 bases, with 15 bases left between them. CDR1 MDHEN and CDR2 SYDVKM come from the germline V gene. The CDR3 length is 15 residues. The DNA of the CDR3 is TGTGCCAGCAGTTTACCGGGAATAGCGGTTTACGAGCAGTACTTC. Its translation: CASSLPGIAVYEQYF.

The chain uses TRBV7-3 and TRBJ2-1; 10 bases align to TRBD2. The length of the CDR3 is 16 residues. Germline CDR1 reads SGHTA; CDR2 reads FQGTGA. With 1 base clipped from V and 9 bases from J, the junction kept 9 bases outside the gene matches. For the CDR3, the DNA is TGTGCCAGCAGCTTAATCGCCAGCGGGAGGGCCGGTGAGCAGTTCTTC. Protein sequence: CASSLIASGRAGEQFF.